A single T cell receptor (beta chain) is shown here with its context. In this sample, this clone turned up once. The antigen it binds to is not known. Within one base of it there is no much larger clone, and no base qualities were kept. The sample is drawn from a study of T cell responses to AZD1222 COVID-19 vaccine (dated by TCRdb to about 2021). Background for the entire study: TCR sequencing was performed for 233 trial participants, of whom roughly 200 were given two doses of AZD1222 and some 26 were given two doses of MenACWY control vaccine. Trial participants were enrolled by age into 18-55, 56-69 and 70-plus year subgroups, with around 150, 28 and 57 TCR-sequenced participants respectively. General conclusions and limits of the study: Conclusions about previously exposed vaccinees were limited because only six or seven AZD1222 recipients were SARS-CoV-2 seropositive at baseline. The 56-69-year group was small, and its depth increase did not reach significance, likely because of low power. Because no day 14 peak-response samples were available, the repertoires could be characterized only after the peak T cell response. Most participants were white British and females outnumbered males, and the authors suggested that clonal diversity may have been underestimated. Nearly half of unique spike-specific TCRs reportedly recognized epitopes outside regions mutated in the B.1.351 and B.1.1.7 variants. After two AZD1222 doses, both the breadth and the depth of spike-specific TCRs were significantly higher than at day 0 and than in MenACWY recipients. The whole spike protein was spanned by vaccine-associated CD4 TCRs, and dominant responses were seen in regions 160-218 and 743-854.

A distance of 11 bases separates the germline ends of V and J, which lose 5 bases and 0 bases respectively. Sequences SGHTA (CDR1) and FQGNSA (CDR2) are obtained from the germline V gene. The CDR3 starts with the cysteine, ends with the phenylalanine, and has 16 residues. Only CDR3 DNA remains: 48 bases, in frame from the first base. The time point label on this specimen signifies: about 28 days (+/-7) after the second vaccine dose. AZD1222 recipients whose second dose came at about 4 weeks and those whose second dose came at about 12 weeks were combined into one group, since spike-specific TCR depth and breadth did not differ between the two schedules. Samples from vaccinated people were obtained from the UK trials COV001 and COV002, which included a single-blind randomized controlled phase 2/3 trial of AZD1222 (ChAdOx1 nCoV-19) in healthy adults. For TCRbeta chain sequencing, PBMC samples were collected from trial participants at day 0 and at day 28 after the second dose.

The CDR3 regions of human TCRbeta chains were analyzed by immunosequencing. As for the original processing: TCRs in the repertoires were matched against a reference library of SARS-CoV-2-specific TCRs that had been generated with the MIRA antigen-specificity platform. Breadth was defined as the fraction of unique TCRs that were SARS-CoV-2-associated. Depth was defined as the fraction of total T cells that were SARS-CoV-2-associated. Using the MIRA data, each spike-specific TCR was assigned both to the spike region to which the TCR was reactive and to a CD4 or CD8 class. Log10-transformed breadth and depth values were compared by one-way ANOVA with Sidak's multiple comparisons tests. Not all clones reach the TCRdb copy of this immuneACCESS table, which keeps in-frame sequences only. Checked studies attribute under half of the gap to unresolved V genes and leave the rest unexplained. From that table come the V and J calls and clone size; the DNA was used to work out D and trimming. The sample records approximately 30,000 clones, just over 85% of which are singletons. Of the sample, approximately 11% is held by the ten largest clones.

The clonotype was recovered from an adult who received the AZD1222 COVID-19 vaccine. The sample consisted of peripheral blood, taken 28 days after the second AZD1222 dose. The chain was built from TRBV7-2 and TRBJ1-6; the D gene lacks a confident call. The CDR3 region has the sequence CASSVDWSSYNSPLHF. The base sequence is TGTGCCAGCAGCGTGGACTGGAGCTCCTATAATTCACCCCTCCACTTT.